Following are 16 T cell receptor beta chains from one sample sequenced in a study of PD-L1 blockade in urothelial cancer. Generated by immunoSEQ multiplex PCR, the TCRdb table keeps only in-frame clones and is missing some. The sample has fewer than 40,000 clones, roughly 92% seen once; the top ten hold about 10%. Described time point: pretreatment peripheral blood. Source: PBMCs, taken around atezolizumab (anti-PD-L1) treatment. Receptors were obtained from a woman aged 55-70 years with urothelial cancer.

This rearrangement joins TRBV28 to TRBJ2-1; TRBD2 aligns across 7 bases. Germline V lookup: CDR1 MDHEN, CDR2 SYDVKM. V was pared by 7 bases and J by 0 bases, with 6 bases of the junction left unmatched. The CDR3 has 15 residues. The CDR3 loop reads CASTLGGSSYNEQFF. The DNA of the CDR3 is TGTGCCAGCACCTTGGGCGGGAGCTCCTACAATGAGCAGTTCTTC.

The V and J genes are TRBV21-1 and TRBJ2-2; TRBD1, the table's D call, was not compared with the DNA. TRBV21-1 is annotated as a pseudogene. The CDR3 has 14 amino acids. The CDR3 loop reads CARRPGTGNGELFF. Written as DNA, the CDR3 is TGTGCCAGACGGCCTGGGACAGGGAACGGGGAGCTGTTTTTT.

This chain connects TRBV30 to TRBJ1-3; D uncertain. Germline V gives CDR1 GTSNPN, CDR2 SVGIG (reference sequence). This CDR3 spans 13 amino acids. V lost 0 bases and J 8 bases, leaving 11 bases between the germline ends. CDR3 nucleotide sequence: TGTGCCTGGAGTGTACTCCCCGGGGACACCATATATTTT. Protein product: CAWSVLPGDTIYF.

The CDR3 region is CASSTLDGGGTQYF. The DNA for the CDR3 is TGTGCCAGCAGTACCCTGGACGGGGGGGGCACGCAGTATTTT. The chain uses TRBV6-1 and TRBJ2-3; 8 positions agree with TRBD2. Germline values: CDR1 MNHNS, CDR2 SASEGT. Trimming removed 5 bases from V and 9 bases from J; junction bases left unmatched: 10. The CDR3 extends over 14 amino acids.

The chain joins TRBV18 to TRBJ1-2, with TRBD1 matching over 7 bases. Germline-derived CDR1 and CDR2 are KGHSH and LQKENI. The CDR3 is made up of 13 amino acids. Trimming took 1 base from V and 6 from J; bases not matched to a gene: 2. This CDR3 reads CASSPLTGDGYTF. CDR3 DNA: TGTGCCAGCTCACCACTTACAGGGGATGGCTACACCTTC.

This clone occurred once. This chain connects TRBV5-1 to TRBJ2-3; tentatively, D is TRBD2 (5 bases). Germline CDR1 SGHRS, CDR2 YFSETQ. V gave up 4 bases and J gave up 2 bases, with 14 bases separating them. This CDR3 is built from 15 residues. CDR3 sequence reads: CASSLSGRVTDTQYF. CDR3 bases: TGCGCCAGCAGCCTGAGCGGAAGGGTCACAGATACGCAGTATTTT.

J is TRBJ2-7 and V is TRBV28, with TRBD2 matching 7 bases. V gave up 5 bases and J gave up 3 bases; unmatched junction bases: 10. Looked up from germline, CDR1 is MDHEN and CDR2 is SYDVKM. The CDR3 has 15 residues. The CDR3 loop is CASSEVGRAVYEQYF. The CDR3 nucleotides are TGTGCCAGCAGTGAAGTGGGGAGGGCCGTCTACGAGCAGTACTTC.

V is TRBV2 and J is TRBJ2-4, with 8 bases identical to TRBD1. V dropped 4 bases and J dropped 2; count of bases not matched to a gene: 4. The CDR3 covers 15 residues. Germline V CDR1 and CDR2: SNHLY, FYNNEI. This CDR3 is CASSGQGATKNIQYF. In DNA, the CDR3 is TGTGCCAGCAGTGGGCAGGGGGCGACCAAAAACATTCAGTACTTC.

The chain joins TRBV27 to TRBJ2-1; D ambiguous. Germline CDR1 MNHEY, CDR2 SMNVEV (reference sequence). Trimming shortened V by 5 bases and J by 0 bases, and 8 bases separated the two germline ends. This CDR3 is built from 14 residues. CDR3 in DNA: TGTGCCAGCAGTCTACCGAGCTCCTACAATGAGCAGTTCTTC. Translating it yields CASSLPSSYNEQFF.

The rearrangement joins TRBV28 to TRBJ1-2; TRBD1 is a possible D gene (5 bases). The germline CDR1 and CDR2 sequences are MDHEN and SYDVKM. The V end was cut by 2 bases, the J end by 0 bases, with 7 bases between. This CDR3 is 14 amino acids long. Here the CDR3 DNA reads TGTGCCAGCAGTTTAGGCAGGGCTAACTATGGCTACACCTTC. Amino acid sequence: CASSLGRANYGYTF.

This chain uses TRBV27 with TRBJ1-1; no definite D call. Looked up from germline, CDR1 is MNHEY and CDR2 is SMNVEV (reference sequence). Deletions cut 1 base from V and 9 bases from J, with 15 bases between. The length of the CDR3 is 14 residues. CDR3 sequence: CASSLFPGIGKAFF. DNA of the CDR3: TGTGCCAGCAGTTTATTTCCGGGTATAGGTAAAGCTTTCTTT.

Here the CDR3 DNA reads TGCGCCAGCGGGGCGCCCCAGGACACCGGGGAGCTGTTTTTT. This translates into CASGAPQDTGELFF. V and J are TRBV5-1 and TRBJ2-2, with D possibly matching TRBD1 (5 bases). V was shortened by 7 bases and J by 3 bases, with 13 bases between the two germline ends. CDR1 is SGHRS, CDR2 YFSETQ, per germline. This CDR3 comprises 14 residues. Complete variable domain (other parts from reference TRBV5-1 and TRBJ2-2): KAGVTQTPRYLIKTRGQQVTLSCSPISGHRSVSWYQQTPGQGLQFLFEYFSETQRNKGNFPGRFSGRQFSNSRSEMNVSTLELGDSALYLCASGAPQDTGELFFGEGSRLTVL.

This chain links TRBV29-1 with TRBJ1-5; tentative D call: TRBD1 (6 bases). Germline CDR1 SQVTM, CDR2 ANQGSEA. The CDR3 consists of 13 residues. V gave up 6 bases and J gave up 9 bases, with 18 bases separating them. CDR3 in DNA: TGCAGCGTGGGACTCGGGGGGCTGTGGCCCCAGCATTTT. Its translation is CSVGLGGLWPQHF.

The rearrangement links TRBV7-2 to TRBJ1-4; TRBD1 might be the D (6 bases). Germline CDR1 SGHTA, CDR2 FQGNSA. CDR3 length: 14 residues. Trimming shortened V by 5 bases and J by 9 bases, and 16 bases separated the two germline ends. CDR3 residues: CASSLSPGHQKLFF. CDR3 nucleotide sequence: TGTGCCAGCAGCCTATCACCGGGACACCAAAAACTGTTTTTT.

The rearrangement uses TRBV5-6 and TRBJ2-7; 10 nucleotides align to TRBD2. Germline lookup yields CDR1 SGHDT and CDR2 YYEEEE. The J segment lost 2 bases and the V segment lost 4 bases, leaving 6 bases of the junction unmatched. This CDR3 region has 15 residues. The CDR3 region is CASSRGLAPTYEQYF. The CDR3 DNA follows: TGTGCCAGCAGCCGGGGACTAGCGCCCACCTACGAGCAGTACTTC.

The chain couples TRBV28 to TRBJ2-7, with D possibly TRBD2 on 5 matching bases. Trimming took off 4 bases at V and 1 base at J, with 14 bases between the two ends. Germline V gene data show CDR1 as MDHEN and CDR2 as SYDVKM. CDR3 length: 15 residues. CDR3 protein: CASSSEVVASYEQYF. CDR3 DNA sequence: TGTGCCAGCAGTTCGGAGGTCGTGGCGTCCTACGAGCAGTACTTC.